The rows below give T cell receptor beta chains drawn from one sample of a study of cytomegalovirus exposure and HLA in healthy donors. Sequenced by immunoSEQ multiplex PCR; TCRdb stores in-frame clones only, minus some. The sample contains about 130,000 clones, approximately 87% of which appear only once. The sample was PBMCs. These TCRs come from a man aged 18-30 years in good health and CMV-seropositive. CDR3s include the opening cysteine and the closing phenylalanine or tryptophan. The D gene is left open where the match is weak. Clone size, where shown, is once, few, many, or a class for clones that have expanded.

d_call	cdr3_length	clone_size	v_call	j_call	cdr3_nt	cdr3_aa
-	13	-	TRBV5-4	TRBJ2-7	TGTGCCAGCAGCTTATCAGGGTTGGACGAGCAGTACTTC	CASSLSGLDEQYF
-	15	-	TRBV5-1	TRBJ2-1	TGCGCCAGCAGCTTGGAGGGGGTCACCTACAATGAGCAGTTCTTC	CASSLEGVTYNEQFF
-	16	-	TRBV9	TRBJ2-2	TGTGCCAGCAGCTTAGGGGGGCCGCTGTTCAACGGGGAGCTGTTTTTT	CASSLGGPLFNGELFF
-	14	once	TRBV5-1	TRBJ2-7	TGCGCCAGCAGCTCGGGGGACTCGCCCTACGAGCAGTACTTC	CASSSGDSPYEQYF
-	13	-	TRBV6-5	TRBJ2-3	TGTGCCAGCAGTTCCTCCCTCACAGATACGCAGTATTTT	CASSSSLTDTQYF
-	19	-	TRBV28	TRBJ2-1	TGTGCCAGCAGTCCAGACAGGGTAGGACTCTCTGGGACTTGGCATGAGCAGTTCTTC	CASSPDRVGLSGTWHEQFF
TRBD2	15	-	TRBV6-1	TRBJ2-1	TGTGCCAGCAAGCCGGGGGGGTATCGCTACAATGAGCAGTTCTTC	CASKPGGYRYNEQFF
-	14	-	TRBV4-1	TRBJ2-2	TGCGCCAGCAGCCGATTAACTAGTTCCGGGGAGCTGTTTTTT	CASSRLTSSGELFF
TRBD2	15	-	TRBV7-9	TRBJ2-7	TGTGCCAGCAGCCTCTCGGGACTAGCGGGGGACGAGCAGTACTTC	CASSLSGLAGDEQYF
-	15	-	TRBV4-1	TRBJ1-1	TGCGCCAGCAGCCAAGATTTGGGGGACTACACTGAAGCTTTCTTT	CASSQDLGDYTEAFF
-	14	-	TRBV6-6	TRBJ2-1	TGTGCCAGCAGGGGGGGTAGGGACTACAATGAGCAGTTCTTC	CASRGGRDYNEQFF
-	12	-	TRBV30	TRBJ1-1	TGTGCCTGGAGTCTAGGGGCTAGTGAAGCTTTCTTT	CAWSLGASEAFF
TRBD1	14	-	TRBV2	TRBJ2-1	TGTGCCAGCACTACGGGACAGGGTGCCAATGAGCAGTTCTTC	CASTTGQGANEQFF
-	13	-	TRBV6-5	TRBJ1-1	TGTGCCAGCAGTAGGGAAAGGGGCACTGAAGCTTTCTTT	CASSRERGTEAFF
TRBD2	14	-	TRBV5-1	TRBJ2-1	TGCGCCAGCAGCCCGGGGGGGTCGGTGCATGAGCAGTTCTTC	CASSPGGSVHEQFF
TRBD2	18	once	TRBV5-4	TRBJ2-3	TGTGCCAGCAGCTTGGTTTCGGCTAGCGGGGGCCTAAGAGATACGCAGTATTTT	CASSLVSASGGLRDTQYF
-	17	once	TRBV4-1	TRBJ2-5	TGCGCCAGCAGCCAAAATGGGGGAGGAGGGCTACAAGAGACCCAGTACTTC	CASSQNGGGGLQETQYF
-	15	-	TRBV10-3	TRBJ1-3	TGTGCCATCAGTGAGTTGGGGGGATCTGGAAACACCATATATTTT	CAISELGGSGNTIYF
-	13	-	TRBV29-1	TRBJ1-1	TGCAGCTTTGGACAGCTAATGAACACTGAAGCTTTCTTT	CSFGQLMNTEAFF
-	13	-	TRBV6-6	TRBJ1-5	TGTGCCAGCTACAGGGATCGCAATCAGCCCCAGCATTTT	CASYRDRNQPQHF
TRBD1	14	few	TRBV9	TRBJ2-7	TGTGCCAGCAGCGTGACAGGGTTGGACTACGAGCAGTACTTC	CASSVTGLDYEQYF
-	13	-	TRBV7-9	TRBJ2-7	TGTGCCAGCAGCTTAAACCAGTTCTACGAGCAGTACTTC	CASSLNQFYEQYF
-	14	-	TRBV28	TRBJ1-5	TGTGCCAGCAGTTTGGGGGGTAGCAATCAGCCCCAGCATTTT	CASSLGGSNQPQHF
TRBD1	14	-	TRBV5-4	TRBJ1-1	TGTGCCAGCATCCTGACAGGGAAGGACACTGAAGCTTTCTTT	CASILTGKDTEAFF
TRBD1	18	-	TRBV19	TRBJ1-5	TGTGCCAGTAGTACGGGACAGTATATGCTTTATAGCAATCAGCCCCAGCATTTT	CASSTGQYMLYSNQPQHF
TRBD2	15	-	TRBV9	TRBJ2-7	TGTGCCAGCAGCGTGGGGACTAGCGGCCCCTACGAGCAGTACTTC	CASSVGTSGPYEQYF
TRBD2	12	-	TRBV5-1	TRBJ2-7	TGCGCCAGCATCGGACTAGACGACGAGCAGTACTTC	CASIGLDDEQYF